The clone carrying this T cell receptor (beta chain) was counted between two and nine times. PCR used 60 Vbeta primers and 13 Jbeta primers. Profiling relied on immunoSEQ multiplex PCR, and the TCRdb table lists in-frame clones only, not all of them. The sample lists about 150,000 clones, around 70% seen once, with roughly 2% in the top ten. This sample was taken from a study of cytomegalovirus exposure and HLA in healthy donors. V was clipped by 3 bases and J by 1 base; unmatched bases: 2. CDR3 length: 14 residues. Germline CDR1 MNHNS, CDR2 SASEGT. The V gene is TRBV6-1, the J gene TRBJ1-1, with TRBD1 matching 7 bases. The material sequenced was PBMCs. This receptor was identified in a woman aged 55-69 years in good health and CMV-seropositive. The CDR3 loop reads CASSEGQRNTEAFF. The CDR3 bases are TGTGCCAGCAGTGAGGGACAGCGGAACACTGAAGCTTTCTTT.